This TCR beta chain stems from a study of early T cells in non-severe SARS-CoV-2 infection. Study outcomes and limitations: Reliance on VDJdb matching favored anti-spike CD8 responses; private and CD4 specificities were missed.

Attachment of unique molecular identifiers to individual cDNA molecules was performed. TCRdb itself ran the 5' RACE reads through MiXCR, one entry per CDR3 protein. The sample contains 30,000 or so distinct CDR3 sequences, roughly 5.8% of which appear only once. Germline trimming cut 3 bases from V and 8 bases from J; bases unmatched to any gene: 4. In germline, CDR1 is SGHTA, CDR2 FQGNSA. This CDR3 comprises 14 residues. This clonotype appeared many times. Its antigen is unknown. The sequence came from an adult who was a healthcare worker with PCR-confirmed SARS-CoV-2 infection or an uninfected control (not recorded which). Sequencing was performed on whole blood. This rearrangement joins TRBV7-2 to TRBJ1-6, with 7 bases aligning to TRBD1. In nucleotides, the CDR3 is TGTGCCAGCAGCTTCCAGGGGGGGGATTCACCCCTCCACTTT. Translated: CASSFQGGDSPLHF.